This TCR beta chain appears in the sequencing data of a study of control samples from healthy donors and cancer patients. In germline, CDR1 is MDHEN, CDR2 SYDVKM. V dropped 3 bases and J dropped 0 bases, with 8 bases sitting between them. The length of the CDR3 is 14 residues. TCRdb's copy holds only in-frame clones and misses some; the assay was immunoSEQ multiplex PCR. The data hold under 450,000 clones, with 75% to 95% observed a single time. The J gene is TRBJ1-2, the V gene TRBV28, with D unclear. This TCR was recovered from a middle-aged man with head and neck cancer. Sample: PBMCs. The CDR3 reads CASSFIASNYGYTF. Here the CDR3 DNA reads TGTGCCAGCAGTTTCATTGCCTCTAACTATGGCTACACCTTC.